Listed below are T cell receptor beta chains from one sample, sequenced in a study of regulatory T cells in long-lasting Graves disease. One entry per CDR3 protein, called by TCRdb with MiXCR from the multiplex PCR reads. Among about 500,000 distinct CDR3 sequences listed, roughly 15% were seen once. This same sample was also part of a study on T cells in Graves' hyperthyroidism and ophthalmopathy.

Sample: peripheral blood mononuclear cells (PBMCs), taken at new diagnosis, from a patient treated with antithyroid drugs. These receptors were obtained from a man aged 40-49 years with Graves disease. The CDR3 runs from the conserved cysteine through the conserved F or W. Each record gives: CDR3 protein, V gene, clone size, J gene. A clone size is listed for some rows: how often the clone was seen (once, few, many), or a class if it is expanded.

CASSQVLAGGITDTQYF,TRBV3-1,many,TRBJ2-3
CASSLTDRTGELFF,TRBV5-6,few,TRBJ2-2
CASSEWTGTGPYEQYF,TRBV10-2,-,TRBJ2-7
CSARGREAGELFF,TRBV20-1,many,TRBJ2-2
CASNAQGIGELFF,TRBV12-3/TRBV12-4,few,TRBJ2-2
CASMGGKNTEAFF,TRBV11-2,many,TRBJ1-1
CASSDRGLYEQYF,TRBV6-1,few,TRBJ2-7
CASSFSPGLDGADDEQYF,TRBV7-8,many,TRBJ2-7
CSVGDRTNTGELFF,TRBV29-1,-,TRBJ2-2
CASSRGGYSTRREKLFF,TRBV18,-,TRBJ1-4
CASREDRVVYTQYF,TRBV2,many,TRBJ2-3
CASSRDTGASYNEQFF,TRBV5-1,many,TRBJ2-1
CASSFTAGRTYEQYF,TRBV27,many,TRBJ2-7
CSANPRGRNTEAFF,TRBV20-1,many,TRBJ1-1
CASMWAGGAGTQYF,TRBV12-3/TRBV12-4,few,TRBJ2-3
CSVGGTAGPYEQYF,TRBV29-1,many,TRBJ2-7
CASKGSPFDSNQPQHF,TRBV4-1,-,TRBJ1-5
CSAAGPVRGEQYF,TRBV20-1,few,TRBJ2-7
CASSFYPLQGGSPLHF,TRBV7-9,-,TRBJ1-6
CASSSPRDRGPSGELFF,TRBV28,-,TRBJ2-2
CASSPTTGGRSYNSPLHF,TRBV7-9,many,TRBJ1-6
CASSLDRGQRGEAFF,TRBV5-5,many,TRBJ1-1
CASRRTDSNQPQHF,TRBV28,many,TRBJ1-5
CASSQVIGVASEKLFF,TRBV3-1,many,TRBJ1-4
CASSLDGRTFEKLFF,TRBV11-2,-,TRBJ1-4
CASSQTTGTSSYNEQFF,TRBV4-1,few,TRBJ2-1
CASSPPGTGTTDTQYF,TRBV18,many,TRBJ2-3
CSARGTHRGNTEAFF,TRBV20-1,-,TRBJ1-1
CASSSTGGVRTDTQYF,TRBV28,many,TRBJ2-3
CASSVGLVFWSEQFF,TRBV25-1,-,TRBJ2-1
CASSEGKARGTEAFF,TRBV6-1,many,TRBJ1-1
CASSLGDGWGNQPQHF,TRBV5-1,few,TRBJ1-5
CASSPGTGDYEQYF,TRBV11-1,many,TRBJ2-7
CSARVSRVIEKLFF,TRBV20-1,-,TRBJ1-4
CASSRKVTSGGYNEQFF,TRBV27,many,TRBJ2-1
CASSYRGVNEKLFF,TRBV6-5,-,TRBJ1-4
CASSPDGGFQETQYF,TRBV5-6,many,TRBJ2-5
CASSLDDIAGAGEQYF,TRBV5-6,-,TRBJ2-7
CASSFGLGAEAFF,TRBV10-2,many,TRBJ1-1
CASRPDAAGELFF,TRBV28,many,TRBJ2-2
CVSSLDLISTDTQYF,TRBV11-2,-,TRBJ2-3
CASSTDRGDTEAFF,TRBV6-1,many,TRBJ1-1